This T cell receptor (beta chain) originates from a study of T cell repertoires in ileal Crohn's disease. Study as a whole: At surgery, 30% to 40% of patients smoked, with median disease duration roughly 7.2 years. Surgery for a complication: stricturing in around 60%, penetrating in 39%. Study-level findings and limits: High-frequency clones were more common in sorted CD8 than CD4 cells.

Patients were adults with ileal or ileocolonic Crohn's disease needing resection. This clone has just a few counts. Its target is not known. Measured with immunoSEQ multiplex PCR; TCRdb has only the in-frame clones, and not every one. The table includes 10,000 to 15,000 clones, 70% to 80% detected once. The V gene lost 10 bases and the J gene lost 3 bases, with 18 bases spanning the gap. The CDR3 loop spans 14 amino acids. The germline CDR1 and CDR2 sequences are ENHRY and SYGVKD. The V and J genes are TRBV10-3 and TRBJ1-1, with D possibly TRBD1 on 6 matching bases. This TCR came from an adult with Crohn's disease. The sample consisted of ileal tissue. The CDR3 region has the DNA TGTGCCACCACAACAGGGACGAGGGACACTGAAGCTTTCTTT. This codes for CATTTGTRDTEAFF.